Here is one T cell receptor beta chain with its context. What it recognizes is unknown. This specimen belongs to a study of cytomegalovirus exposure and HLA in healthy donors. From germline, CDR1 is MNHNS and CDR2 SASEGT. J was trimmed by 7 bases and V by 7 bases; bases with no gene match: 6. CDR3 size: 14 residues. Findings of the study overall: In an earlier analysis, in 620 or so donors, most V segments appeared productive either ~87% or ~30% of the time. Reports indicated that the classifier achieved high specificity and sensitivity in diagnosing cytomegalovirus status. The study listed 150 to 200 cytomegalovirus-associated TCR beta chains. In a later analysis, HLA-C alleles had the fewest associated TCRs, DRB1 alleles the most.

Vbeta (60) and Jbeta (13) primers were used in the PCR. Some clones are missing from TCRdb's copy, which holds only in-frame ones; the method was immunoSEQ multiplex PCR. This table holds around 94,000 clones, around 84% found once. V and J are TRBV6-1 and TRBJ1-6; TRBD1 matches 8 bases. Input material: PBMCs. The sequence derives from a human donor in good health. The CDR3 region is CASTRQGPNSPLHF. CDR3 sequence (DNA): TGTGCCAGCACCCGACAGGGGCCGAATTCACCCCTCCACTTT.